The sequence of this T cell receptor beta chain was determined in a study of shared clonotypes between healthy human individuals. Study details: For every donor, three CD4 naive, three CD4 memory, two CD8 naive and one CD8 memory plates were used.

Findings of the study overall: Some naive CD4 clonotypes, 5% to 5.5%, turned up in common across four donors.

Sequencing was performed with immunoSEQ multiplex PCR; in TCRdb, only in-frame clones are kept and a portion is missing. The table has approximately 810,000 clones, 90% to 95% seen once. A remark on this clone: Its specificity is not known.

Naive CD8 cells comprised CD45RO-negative, CCR7-positively selected cells, excluding terminally differentiated effector memory CD45RA+ cells. Donation came from healthy HIV-negative adults that had no recent acute infections or vaccinations. V lost 7 bases and J 3 bases, leaving 16 bases between the germline ends. CDR1 is SEHNR and CDR2 is FQNEAQ in the germline V gene (reference sequence). The CDR3 is 15 amino acids. The clonotype comes from a man aged 25-45 years in good health. The source material was naive CD8+ T cells sorted from blood. The chain links TRBV7-9 to TRBJ2-1, with D possibly matching TRBD1 (6 bases). In nucleotides, the CDR3 is TGTGCCAGCACAGGCCTCTGGGACAACTACAATGAGCAGTTCTTC. Translated: CASTGLWDNYNEQFF.